This T cell receptor beta chain was recovered during a study of cytotoxic CD8 clonotypes in ibrutinib-treated CLL. Data came from immunoSEQ multiplex PCR; TCRdb stores just in-frame clones and leaves some out. The sample contains 14,000 or so clones, more than 45% of which appear only once. CDR1 is SEHNR and CDR2 is FQNEAQ in the germline V gene (reference sequence). The length of the CDR3 is 18 residues. The ends lost 1 base at V and 4 bases at J; junction bases unmatched: 13. General observations from the study: Clonality climbed at ibrutinib response, then dropped toward baseline at progression. Investigators sampled sustained-remission and progressing patients at differing times. Once treatment began, public clonotypes, which were uncommon, contracted or stayed stable.

As regards this clone: Its antigen is not known.

The authors obtained approximately 2.2 micrograms of genomic DNA from cryopreserved PBMCs for TCR beta libraries. This sample comprised PBMCs, obtained at a roughly 22-month disease-progression time point, from a patient treated with ibrutinib. This TCR came from a human donor with chronic lymphocytic leukemia. The chain couples TRBV7-9 to TRBJ2-1; TRBD1 matches at 7 bases. The CDR3 loop is CASSLGQRGTVGYNEQFF. In DNA form, the CDR3 reads TGTGCCAGCAGCTTAGGGCAGCGAGGGACAGTGGGATACAATGAGCAGTTCTTC.